This TCR beta chain is from a study of blood T cell repertoires in COVID-19. In the study overall: The cDNA or gDNA used as material had been derived from T cells, B-cell-depleted T cells, or PBMCs.

This table comes from immunoSEQ multiplex PCR, and its TCRdb copy is limited to in-frame clones, with some not included. The table shows 90,000 to 95,000 clones, with about 88% occurring only once. Germline V gene sequence: CDR1 MNHEY, CDR2 SVGEGT. With 6 bases removed from V and 7 bases from J, the gap between germline ends came to 27 bases. This CDR3 is built from 18 residues. The rearrangement uses TRBV6-2 or TRBV6-3 and TRBJ2-2, with D possibly matching TRBD2 (6 bases). Sequenced material: peripheral blood. The clonotype originates from an elderly woman with active COVID-19. Here the CDR3 DNA reads TGTGCCAGCAGCCCTCCTTTGGGGGGAAGGAGCCGAGGCGGGGAGCTGTTTTTT. Translating it yields CASSPPLGGRSRGGELFF.